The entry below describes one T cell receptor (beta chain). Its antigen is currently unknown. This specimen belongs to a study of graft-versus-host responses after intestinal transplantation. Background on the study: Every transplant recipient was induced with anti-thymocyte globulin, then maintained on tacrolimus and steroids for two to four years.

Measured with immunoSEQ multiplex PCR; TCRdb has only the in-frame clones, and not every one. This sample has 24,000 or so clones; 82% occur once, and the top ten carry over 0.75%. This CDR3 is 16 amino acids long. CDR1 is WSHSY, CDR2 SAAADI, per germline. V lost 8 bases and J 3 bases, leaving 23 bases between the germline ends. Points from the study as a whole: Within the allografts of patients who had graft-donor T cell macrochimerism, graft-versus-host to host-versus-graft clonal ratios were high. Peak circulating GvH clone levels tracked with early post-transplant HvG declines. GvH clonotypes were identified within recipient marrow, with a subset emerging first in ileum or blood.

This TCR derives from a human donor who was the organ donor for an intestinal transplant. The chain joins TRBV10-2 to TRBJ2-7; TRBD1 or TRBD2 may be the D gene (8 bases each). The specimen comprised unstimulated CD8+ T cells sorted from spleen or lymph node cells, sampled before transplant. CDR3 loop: CASSGGQGAFIYEQYF. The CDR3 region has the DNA TGCGCCAGCTCGGGGGGGCAGGGGGCTTTCATCTACGAGCAGTACTTC.